The clone carrying this T cell receptor beta chain was detected many times. Its target is unknown. Starting from genomic DNA, TCR beta CDR3 was amplified through two-round multiplex PCR. Primers (each specific to one TRBV or TRBJ gene) were used in first-round PCR. Using its own MiXCR run on the multiplex PCR reads, TCRdb lists one record per CDR3 protein. The repertoire consists of some 39,000 distinct CDR3 sequences, with around a quarter occurring once and the leading ten covering 25% to 30%. These data are taken from a study of prognosis after radiotherapy for stage I lung cancer. About the research overall: The study gave no patient concurrent therapy with stereotactic body radiotherapy.

The V end was cut by 7 bases, the J end by 2 bases, with 13 bases between. Germline assignment: CDR1 SGHRS and CDR2 YFSETQ. The CDR3 extends over 15 amino acids. Study-wide results and limits: Stereotactic body radiation therapy was followed by fewer unique TCR clones, median about 10,000 versus 6,900.

This clonotype was obtained from a donor at least 50 years old with non-small cell lung cancer. V usage is TRBV5-1 and J usage is TRBJ2-6; no definite D call. Material: PBMCs, obtained before or after stereotactic body radiation therapy (not recorded which). The CDR3 is CASSSGGTGANVLTF. CDR3 nucleotide sequence: TGCGCCAGCTCTAGTGGCGGTACTGGGGCCAACGTCCTGACTTTC.